Given below is one TCR beta chain in context. The antigen remains unidentified. The germline gives CDR1 LGHNA, CDR2 YNFKEQ. Trimming removed 0 bases at V and 8 bases at J, with 16 bases between. The CDR3 consists of 15 residues. Repertoires were generated with immunoSEQ multiplex PCR, while TCRdb's copy carries only in-frame clones and drops some. The sample has 50,000 to 55,000 clones, over 70% seen once. The source of the sample is a study of T cells in localized non-small cell lung cancer. The study's findings and limits: Prolonged overall survival went with higher T cell density in the blood.

The receptor was derived from a man aged 40-75 years with stage III lung adenocarcinoma. The gene calls are TRBV4-2 and TRBJ1-2; D is perhaps TRBD1 (5 bases). Sequenced material: peripheral blood mononuclear cells, taken before any cancer treatment. CDR3 in amino acids: CASSQEVTAVRGYTF. CDR3 DNA sequence: TGTGCCAGCAGCCAAGAGGTGACAGCCGTTCGGGGCTACACCTTC.